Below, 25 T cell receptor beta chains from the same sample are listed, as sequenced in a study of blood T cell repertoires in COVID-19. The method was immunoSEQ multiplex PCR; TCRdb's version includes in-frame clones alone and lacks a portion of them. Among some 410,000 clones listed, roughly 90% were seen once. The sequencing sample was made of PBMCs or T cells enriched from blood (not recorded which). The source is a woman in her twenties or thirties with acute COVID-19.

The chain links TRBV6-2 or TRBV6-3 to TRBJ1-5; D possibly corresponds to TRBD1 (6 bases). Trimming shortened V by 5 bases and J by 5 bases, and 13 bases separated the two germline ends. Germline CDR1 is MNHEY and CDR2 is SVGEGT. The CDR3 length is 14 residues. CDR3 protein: CASSHTGWDQPQHF. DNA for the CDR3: TGTGCCAGCAGTCATACAGGGTGGGATCAGCCCCAGCATTTT.

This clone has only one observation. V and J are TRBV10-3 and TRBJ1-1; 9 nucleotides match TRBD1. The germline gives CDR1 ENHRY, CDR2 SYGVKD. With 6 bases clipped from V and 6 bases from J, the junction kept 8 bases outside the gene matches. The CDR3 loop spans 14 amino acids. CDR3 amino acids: CAISRDRAGAEAFF. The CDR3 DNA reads TGTGCCATCAGCCGGGACAGGGCCGGGGCTGAAGCTTTCTTT.

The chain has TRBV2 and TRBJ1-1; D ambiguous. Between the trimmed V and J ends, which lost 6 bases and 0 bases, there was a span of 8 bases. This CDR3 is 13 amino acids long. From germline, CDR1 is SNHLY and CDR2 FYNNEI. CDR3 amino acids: CASRTSLNTEAFF. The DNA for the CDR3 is TGTGCCAGCAGGACATCCCTGAACACTGAAGCTTTCTTT.

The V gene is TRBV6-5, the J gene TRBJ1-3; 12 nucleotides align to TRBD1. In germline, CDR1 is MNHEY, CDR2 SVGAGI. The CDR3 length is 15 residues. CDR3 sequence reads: CGGQGAKSSGNTIYF. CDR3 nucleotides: TGTGGGGGACAGGGGGCCAAGAGCTCTGGAAACACCATATATTTT.

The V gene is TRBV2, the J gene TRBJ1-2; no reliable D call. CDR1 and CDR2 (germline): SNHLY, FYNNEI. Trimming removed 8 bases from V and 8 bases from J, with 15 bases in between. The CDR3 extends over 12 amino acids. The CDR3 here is CASARQDGGYTF. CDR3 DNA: TGTGCCAGCGCTCGTCAGGATGGAGGCTACACCTTC.

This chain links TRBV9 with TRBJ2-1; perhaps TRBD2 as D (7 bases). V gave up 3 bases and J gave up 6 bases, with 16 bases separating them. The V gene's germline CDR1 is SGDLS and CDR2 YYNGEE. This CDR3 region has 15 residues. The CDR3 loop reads CASSADRGAGNEQFF. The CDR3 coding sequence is TGTGCCAGCAGCGCAGACCGGGGGGCGGGCAATGAGCAGTTCTTC. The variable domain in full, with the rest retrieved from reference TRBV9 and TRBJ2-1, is DSGVTQTPKHLITATGQRVTLRCSPRSGDLSVYWYQQSLDQGLQFLIQYYNGEERAKGNILERFSAQQFPDLHSELNLSSLELGDSALYFCASSADRGAGNEQFFGPGTRLTVL.

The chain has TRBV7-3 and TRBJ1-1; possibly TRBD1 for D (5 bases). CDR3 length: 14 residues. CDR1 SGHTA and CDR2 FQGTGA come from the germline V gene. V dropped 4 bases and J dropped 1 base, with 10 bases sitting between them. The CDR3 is CASSSIGQNTEAFF. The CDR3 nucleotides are TGTGCCAGCAGCTCTATTGGACAGAACACTGAAGCTTTCTTT.

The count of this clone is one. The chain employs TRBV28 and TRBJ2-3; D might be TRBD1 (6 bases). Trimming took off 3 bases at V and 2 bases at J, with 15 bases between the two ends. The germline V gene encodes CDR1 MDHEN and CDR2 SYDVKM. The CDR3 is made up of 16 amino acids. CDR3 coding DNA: TGTGCCAGCAGTTTGAGGGGGTCCCTACACACAGATACGCAGTATTTT. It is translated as CASSLRGSLHTDTQYF.

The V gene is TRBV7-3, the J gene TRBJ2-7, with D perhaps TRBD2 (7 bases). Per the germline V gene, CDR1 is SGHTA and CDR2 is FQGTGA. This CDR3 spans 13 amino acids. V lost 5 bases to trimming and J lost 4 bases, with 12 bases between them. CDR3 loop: CASSLEGGYEQYF. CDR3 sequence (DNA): TGTGCCAGCAGCCTGGAGGGGGGGTACGAGCAGTACTTC.

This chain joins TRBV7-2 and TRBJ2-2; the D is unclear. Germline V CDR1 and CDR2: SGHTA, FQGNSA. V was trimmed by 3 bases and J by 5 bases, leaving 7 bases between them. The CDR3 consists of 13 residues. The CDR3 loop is CASSLLRTGELFF. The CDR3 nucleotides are TGTGCCAGCAGCTTGTTGAGGACCGGGGAGCTGTTTTTT. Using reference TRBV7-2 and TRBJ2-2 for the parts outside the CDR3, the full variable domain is GAGVSQSPSNKVTEKGKDVELRCDPISGHTALYWYRQSLGQGLEFLIYFQGNSAPDKSGLPSDRFSAERTGGSVSTLTIQRTQQEDSAVYLCASSLLRTGELFFGEGSRLTVL.

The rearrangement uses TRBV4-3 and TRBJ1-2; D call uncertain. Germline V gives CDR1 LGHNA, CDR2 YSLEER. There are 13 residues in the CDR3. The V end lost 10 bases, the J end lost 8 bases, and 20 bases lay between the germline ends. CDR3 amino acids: CANNRRERRGYTF. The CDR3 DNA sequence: TGCGCCAACAATAGGAGGGAAAGAAGGGGCTACACCTTC.

The CDR3 DNA reads TGTGCCAGTAGTCCTCGGACTAGCGTCAAAGAGACCCAGTACTTC. Amino acid sequence: CASSPRTSVKETQYF. The chain employs TRBV19 and TRBJ2-5, with 9 bases that match TRBD2. Germline V gene data show CDR1 as LNHDA and CDR2 as SQIVND (reference sequence). CDR3 length equals 15 residues. V lost 5 bases and J lost 3; bases outside the gene matches: 7.

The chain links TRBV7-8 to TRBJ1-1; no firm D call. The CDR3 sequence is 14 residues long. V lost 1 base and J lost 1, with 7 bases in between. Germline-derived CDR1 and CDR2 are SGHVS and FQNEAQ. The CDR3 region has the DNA TGTGCCAGCAGCTTAGAACGGTGGAACACTGAAGCTTTCTTT. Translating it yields CASSLERWNTEAFF.

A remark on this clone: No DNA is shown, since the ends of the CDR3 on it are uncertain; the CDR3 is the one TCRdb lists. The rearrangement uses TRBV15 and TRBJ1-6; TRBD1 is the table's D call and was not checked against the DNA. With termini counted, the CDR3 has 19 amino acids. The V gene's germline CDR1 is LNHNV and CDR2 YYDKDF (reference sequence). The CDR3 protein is CATSRDFRGLTGVNSPLHF.

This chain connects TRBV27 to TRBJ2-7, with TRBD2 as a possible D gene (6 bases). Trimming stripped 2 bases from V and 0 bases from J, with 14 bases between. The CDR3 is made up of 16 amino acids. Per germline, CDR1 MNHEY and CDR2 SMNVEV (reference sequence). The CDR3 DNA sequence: TGTGCCAGCAGTTTAAGTACGCGGGGCTTCTCCTACGAGCAGTACTTC. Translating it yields CASSLSTRGFSYEQYF.

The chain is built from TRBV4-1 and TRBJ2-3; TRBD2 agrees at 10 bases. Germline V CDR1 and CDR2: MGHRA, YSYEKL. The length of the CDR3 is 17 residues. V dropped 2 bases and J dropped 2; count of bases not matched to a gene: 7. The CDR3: CASSQNSGGGPTDTQYF. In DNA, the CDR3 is TGCGCCAGCAGCCAAAACAGCGGGGGGGGCCCCACAGATACGCAGTATTTT.

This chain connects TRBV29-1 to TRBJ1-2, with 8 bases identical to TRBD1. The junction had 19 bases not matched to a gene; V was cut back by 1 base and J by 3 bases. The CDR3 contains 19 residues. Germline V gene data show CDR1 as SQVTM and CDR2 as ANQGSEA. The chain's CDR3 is CSVEVFVVGRGRADYGYTF. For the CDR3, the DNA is TGCAGCGTTGAAGTGTTTGTAGTCGGCAGGGGGCGGGCGGACTATGGCTACACCTTC.

CDR3 protein: CASSADRASGTNEKLFF. Here the CDR3 DNA reads TGTGCCAGCAGCGCGGACAGGGCGAGTGGAACTAATGAAAAACTGTTTTTT. The chain has TRBV13 and TRBJ1-4; 8 nucleotides line up with TRBD1. The CDR3 spans 17 residues. Germline trimming cut 5 bases from V and 1 base from J; bases unmatched to any gene: 9. Germline V gene lookup returns CDR1 PRHDT and CDR2 FYEKMQ (reference sequence).

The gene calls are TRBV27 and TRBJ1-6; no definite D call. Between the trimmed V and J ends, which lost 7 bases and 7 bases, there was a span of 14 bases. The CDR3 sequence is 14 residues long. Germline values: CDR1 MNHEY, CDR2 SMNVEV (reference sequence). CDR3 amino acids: CASTRRGLNSPLHF. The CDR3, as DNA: TGTGCCAGCACCCGACGGGGTCTAAATTCACCCCTCCACTTT.

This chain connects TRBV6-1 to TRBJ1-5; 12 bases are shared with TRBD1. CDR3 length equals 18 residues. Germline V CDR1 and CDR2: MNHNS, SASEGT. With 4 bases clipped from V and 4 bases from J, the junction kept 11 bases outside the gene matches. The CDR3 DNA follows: TGTGCCAGCAGTGCAAAAGGAGGGACAGGGGGCAATAATCAGCCCCAGCATTTT. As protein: CASSAKGGTGGNNQPQHF.

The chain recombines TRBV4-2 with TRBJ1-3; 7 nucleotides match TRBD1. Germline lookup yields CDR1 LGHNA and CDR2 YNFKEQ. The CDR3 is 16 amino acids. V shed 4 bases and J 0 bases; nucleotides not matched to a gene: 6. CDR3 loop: CASSRGDRDSGNTIYF. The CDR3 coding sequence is TGTGCCAGCAGCCGCGGGGACAGAGACTCTGGAAACACCATATATTTT.

In DNA form, the CDR3 reads TGTGCCAGCTCACCATCACTAGCGGGGGTAAAAGAGACCCAGTACTTC. Its protein is CASSPSLAGVKETQYF. The chain couples TRBV18 to TRBJ2-5; 11 nucleotides agree with TRBD2. This CDR3 is 16 amino acids long. Trimming removed 2 bases from V and 3 bases from J; junction bases left unmatched: 5. From germline, CDR1 is KGHSH and CDR2 LQKENI.

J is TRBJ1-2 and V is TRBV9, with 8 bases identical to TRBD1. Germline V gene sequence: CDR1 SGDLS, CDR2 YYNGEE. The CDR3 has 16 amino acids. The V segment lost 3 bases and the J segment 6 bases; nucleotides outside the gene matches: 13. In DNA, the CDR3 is TGTGCCAGCAGCGCCAGCCCCTCACAGGGGGAGGATGGCTACACCTTC. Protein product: CASSASPSQGEDGYTF. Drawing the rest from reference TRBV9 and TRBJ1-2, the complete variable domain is DSGVTQTPKHLITATGQRVTLRCSPRSGDLSVYWYQQSLDQGLQFLIQYYNGEERAKGNILERFSAQQFPDLHSELNLSSLELGDSALYFCASSASPSQGEDGYTFGSGTRLTVV.

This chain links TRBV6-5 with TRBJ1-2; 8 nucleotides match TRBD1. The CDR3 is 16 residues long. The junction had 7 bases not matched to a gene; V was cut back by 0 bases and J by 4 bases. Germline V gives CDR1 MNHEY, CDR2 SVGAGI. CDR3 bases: TGTGCCAGCAGTTACTCAAAAAGGGACAGGCTCTATGGCTACACCTTC. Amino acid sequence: CASSYSKRDRLYGYTF.

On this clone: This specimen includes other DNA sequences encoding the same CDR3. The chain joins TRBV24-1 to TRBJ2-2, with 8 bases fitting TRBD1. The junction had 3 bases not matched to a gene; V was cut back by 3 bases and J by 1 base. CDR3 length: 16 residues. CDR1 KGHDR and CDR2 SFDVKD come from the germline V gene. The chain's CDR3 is CATSDPGQGNTGELFF. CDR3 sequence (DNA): TGTGCCACCAGTGATCCCGGACAGGGGAACACCGGGGAGCTGTTTTTT.